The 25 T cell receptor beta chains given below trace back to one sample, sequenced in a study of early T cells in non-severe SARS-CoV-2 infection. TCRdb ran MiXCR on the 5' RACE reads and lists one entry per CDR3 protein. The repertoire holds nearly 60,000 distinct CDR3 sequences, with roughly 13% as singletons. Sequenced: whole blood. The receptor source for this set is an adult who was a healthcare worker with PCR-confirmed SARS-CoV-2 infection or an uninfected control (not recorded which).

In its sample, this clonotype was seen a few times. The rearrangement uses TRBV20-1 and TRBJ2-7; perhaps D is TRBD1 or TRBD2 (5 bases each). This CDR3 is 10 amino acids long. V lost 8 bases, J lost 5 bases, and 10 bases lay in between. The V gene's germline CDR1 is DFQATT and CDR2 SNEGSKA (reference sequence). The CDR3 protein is CSTGPHEQYF. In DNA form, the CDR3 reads TGCAGTACGGGGCCCCACGAGCAGTACTTC.

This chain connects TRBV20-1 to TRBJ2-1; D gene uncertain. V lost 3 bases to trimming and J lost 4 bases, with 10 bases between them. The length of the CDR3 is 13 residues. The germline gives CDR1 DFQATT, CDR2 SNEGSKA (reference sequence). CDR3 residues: CSARTPNYNEQFF. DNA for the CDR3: TGCAGTGCTAGGACCCCCAATTACAATGAGCAGTTCTTC.

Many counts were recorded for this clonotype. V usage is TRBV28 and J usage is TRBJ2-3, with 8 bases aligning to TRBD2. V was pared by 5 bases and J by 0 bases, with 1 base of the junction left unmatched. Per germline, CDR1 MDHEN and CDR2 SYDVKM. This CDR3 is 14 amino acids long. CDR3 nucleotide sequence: TGTGCCAGCAGTAGCGGGGGCAGCACAGATACGCAGTATTTT. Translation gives CASSSGGSTDTQYF.

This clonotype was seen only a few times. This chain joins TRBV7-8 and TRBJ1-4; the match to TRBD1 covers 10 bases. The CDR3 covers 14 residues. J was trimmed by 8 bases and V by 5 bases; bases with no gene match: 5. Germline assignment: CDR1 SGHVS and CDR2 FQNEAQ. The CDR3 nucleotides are TGTGCCAGCAGCCGACAGGGGGCACGGGAAAAACTGTTTTTT. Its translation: CASSRQGAREKLFF.

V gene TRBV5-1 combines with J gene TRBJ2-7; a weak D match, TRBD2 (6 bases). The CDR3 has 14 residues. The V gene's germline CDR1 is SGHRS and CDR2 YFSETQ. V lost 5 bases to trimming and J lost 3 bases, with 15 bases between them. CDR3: CASSSGTFLYEQYF. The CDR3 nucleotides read TGCGCCAGCAGTTCCGGGACTTTCCTCTACGAGCAGTACTTC. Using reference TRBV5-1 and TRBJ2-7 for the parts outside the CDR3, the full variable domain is KAGVTQTPRYLIKTRGQQVTLSCSPISGHRSVSWYQQTPGQGLQFLFEYFSETQRNKGNFPGRFSGRQFSNSRSEMNVSTLELGDSALYLCASSSGTFLYEQYFGPGTRLTVT.

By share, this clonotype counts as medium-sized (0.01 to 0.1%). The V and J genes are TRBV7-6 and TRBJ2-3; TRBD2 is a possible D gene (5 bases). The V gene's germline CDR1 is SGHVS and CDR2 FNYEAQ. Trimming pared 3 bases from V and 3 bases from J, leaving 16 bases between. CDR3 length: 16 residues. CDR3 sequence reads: CASSFRGPGGTDTQYF. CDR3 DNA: TGTGCCAGCAGCTTTCGCGGACCCGGCGGGACAGATACGCAGTATTTT.

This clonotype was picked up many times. CDR3 DNA: TGTGCCAGCAGCTTAGGCGGACTACCCAGTCAAGAGACCCAGTACTTC. Its translation: CASSLGGLPSQETQYF. J is TRBJ2-5 and V is TRBV7-2; D perhaps matches TRBD2 (6 bases). The CDR3 covers 16 residues. CDR1 is SGHTA and CDR2 is FQGNSA in the germline V gene. The ends were cut back, 1 base at V and 2 bases at J, with 14 bases in the middle.

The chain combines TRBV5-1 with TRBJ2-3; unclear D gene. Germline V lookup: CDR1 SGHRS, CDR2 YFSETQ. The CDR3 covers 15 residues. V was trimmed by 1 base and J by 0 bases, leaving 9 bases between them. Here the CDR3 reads CASSLMDPSTDTQYF. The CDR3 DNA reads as TGCGCCAGCAGCTTGATGGATCCGAGCACAGATACGCAGTATTTT.

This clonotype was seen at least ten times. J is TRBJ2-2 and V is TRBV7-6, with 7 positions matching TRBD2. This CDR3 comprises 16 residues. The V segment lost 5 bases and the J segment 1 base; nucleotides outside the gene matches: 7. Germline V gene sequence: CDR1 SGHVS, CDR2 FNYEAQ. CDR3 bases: TGTGCCAGCAGCCCGACTAGCAGTAAGAACACCGGGGAGCTGTTTTTT. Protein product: CASSPTSSKNTGELFF. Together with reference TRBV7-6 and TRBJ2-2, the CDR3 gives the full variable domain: GAGVSQSPRYKVTKRGQDVALRCDPISGHVSLYWYRQALGQGPEFLTYFNYEAQQDKSGLPNDRFSAERPEGSISTLTIQRTEQRDSAMYRCASSPTSSKNTGELFFGEGSRLTVL.

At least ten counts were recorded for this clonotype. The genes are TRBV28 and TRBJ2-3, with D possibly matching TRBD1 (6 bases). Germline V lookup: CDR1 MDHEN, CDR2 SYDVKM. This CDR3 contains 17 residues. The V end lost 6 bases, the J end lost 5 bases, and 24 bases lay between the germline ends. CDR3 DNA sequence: TGTGCCAGCAGACCTGGATATTCAGGGGTGAATCAAGATACGCAGTATTTT. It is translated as CASRPGYSGVNQDTQYF.

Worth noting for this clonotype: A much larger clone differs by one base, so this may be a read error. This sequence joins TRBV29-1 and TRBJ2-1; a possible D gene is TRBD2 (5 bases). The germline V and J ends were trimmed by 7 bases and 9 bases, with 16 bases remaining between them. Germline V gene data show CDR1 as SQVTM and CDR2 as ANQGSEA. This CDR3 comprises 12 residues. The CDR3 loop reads CSGWMGVSEQFF. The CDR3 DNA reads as TGCAGCGGCTGGATGGGAGTCAGTGAGCAGTTCTTC.

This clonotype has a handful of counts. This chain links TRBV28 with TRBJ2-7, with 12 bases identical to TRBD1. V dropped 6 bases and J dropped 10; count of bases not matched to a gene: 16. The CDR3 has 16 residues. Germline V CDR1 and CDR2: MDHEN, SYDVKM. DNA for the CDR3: TGTGCCAGCAGCCTTATATTGGGACAGGGGGCTTCGTATCAGTACTTC. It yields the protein CASSLILGQGASYQYF.

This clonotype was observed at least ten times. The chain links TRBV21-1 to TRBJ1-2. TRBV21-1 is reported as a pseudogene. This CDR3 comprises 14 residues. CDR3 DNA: TGTGCCAGCAGCAAAAAGGTGGCAACGTATGGCTACACCTTC. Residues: CASSKKVATYGYTF.

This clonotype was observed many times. The chain's CDR3 is CSAREPGARTGELFF. The DNA of the CDR3 is TGCAGTGCTAGAGAGCCGGGGGCGCGTACCGGGGAGCTGTTTTTT. The chain employs TRBV20-1 and TRBJ2-2; D possibly uses TRBD1 or TRBD2 (6 bases each). The CDR3 contains 15 residues. Germline-derived CDR1 and CDR2 are DFQATT and SNEGSKA (reference sequence). Trimming stripped 0 bases from V and 5 bases from J, with 13 bases between.

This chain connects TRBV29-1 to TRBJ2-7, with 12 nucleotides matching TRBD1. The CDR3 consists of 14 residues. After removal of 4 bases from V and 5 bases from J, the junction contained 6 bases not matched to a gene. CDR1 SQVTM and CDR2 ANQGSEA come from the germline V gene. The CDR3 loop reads CSVATGTGGHEQYF. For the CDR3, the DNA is TGCAGCGTTGCTACCGGGACAGGGGGCCACGAGCAGTACTTC.

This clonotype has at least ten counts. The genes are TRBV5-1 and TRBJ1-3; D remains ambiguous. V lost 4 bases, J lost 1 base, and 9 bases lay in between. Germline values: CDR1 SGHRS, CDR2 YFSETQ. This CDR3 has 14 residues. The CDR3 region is CASSVGISGNTIYF. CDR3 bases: TGCGCCAGCAGCGTTGGGATTTCTGGAAACACCATATATTTT.

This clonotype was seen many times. The CDR3 sequence: CASSYFGRKNIQYF. The CDR3 coding sequence is TGTGCCAGCAGTTACTTTGGACGGAAAAACATTCAGTACTTC. The chain joins TRBV6-2 or TRBV6-3 to TRBJ2-4, with D uncertain. The CDR3 runs to 14 residues. With 1 base removed from V and 4 bases from J, the gap between germline ends came to 8 bases. The germline V gene encodes CDR1 MNHEY and CDR2 SVGEGT.

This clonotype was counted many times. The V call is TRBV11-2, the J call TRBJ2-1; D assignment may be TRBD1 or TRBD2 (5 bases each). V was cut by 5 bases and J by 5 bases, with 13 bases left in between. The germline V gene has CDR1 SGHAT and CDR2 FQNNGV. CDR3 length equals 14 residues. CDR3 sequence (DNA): TGTGCCAGCAGCCTCCGGGACCAAAACAATGAGCAGTTCTTC. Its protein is CASSLRDQNNEQFF.

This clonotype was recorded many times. CDR3 residues: CASSSSLNSPLHF. The DNA for the CDR3 is TGCGCCAGCAGTAGCAGCCTGAATTCACCCCTCCACTTT. The gene calls are TRBV10-1 and TRBJ1-6; no definite D call. This CDR3 comprises 13 residues. Deletions cut 5 bases from V and 7 bases from J, with 9 bases between. Germline V gene sequence: CDR1 WNHNN, CDR2 SYGVQD (reference sequence).

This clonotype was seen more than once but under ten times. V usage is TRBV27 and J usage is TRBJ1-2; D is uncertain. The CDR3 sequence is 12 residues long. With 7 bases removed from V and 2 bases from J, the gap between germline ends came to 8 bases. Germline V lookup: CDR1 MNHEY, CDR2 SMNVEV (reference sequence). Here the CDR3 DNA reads TGTGCCAGCACAACGGGCAACTATGGCTACACCTTC. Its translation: CASTTGNYGYTF.

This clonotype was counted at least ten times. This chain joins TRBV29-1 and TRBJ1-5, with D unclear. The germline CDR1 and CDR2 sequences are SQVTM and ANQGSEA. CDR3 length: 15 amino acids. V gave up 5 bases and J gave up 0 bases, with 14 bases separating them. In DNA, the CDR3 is TGCAGCGTTTCTCTGAGCAGTAATAGCAATCAGCCCCAGCATTTT. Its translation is CSVSLSSNSNQPQHF.

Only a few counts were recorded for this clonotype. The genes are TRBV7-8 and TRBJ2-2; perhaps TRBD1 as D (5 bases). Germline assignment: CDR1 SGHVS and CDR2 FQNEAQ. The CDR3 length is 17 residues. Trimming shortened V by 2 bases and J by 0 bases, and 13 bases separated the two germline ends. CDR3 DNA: TGTGCCAGCAGCTTATTCGAGGCCAGGGCGAACACCGGGGAGCTGTTTTTT. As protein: CASSLFEARANTGELFF. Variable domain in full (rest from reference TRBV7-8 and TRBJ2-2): GAGVSQSPRYKVAKRGQDVALRCDPISGHVSLFWYQQALGQGPEFLTYFQNEAQLDKSGLPSDRFFAERPEGSVSTLKIQRTQQEDSAVYLCASSLFEARANTGELFFGEGSRLTVL.

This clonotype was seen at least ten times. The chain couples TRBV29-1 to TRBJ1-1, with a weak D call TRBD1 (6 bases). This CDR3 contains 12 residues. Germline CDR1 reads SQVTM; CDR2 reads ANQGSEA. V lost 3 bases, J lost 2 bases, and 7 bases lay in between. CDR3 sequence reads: CSVDGGNTEAFF. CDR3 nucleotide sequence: TGCAGCGTTGATGGGGGCAACACTGAAGCTTTCTTT.

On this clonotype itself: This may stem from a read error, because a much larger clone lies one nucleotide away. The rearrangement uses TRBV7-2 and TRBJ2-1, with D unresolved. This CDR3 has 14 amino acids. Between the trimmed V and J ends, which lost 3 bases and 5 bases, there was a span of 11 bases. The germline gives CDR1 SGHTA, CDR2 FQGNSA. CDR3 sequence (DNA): TGTGCCAGCAGCTTCGTCGGACGCAACAATGAGCAGTTCTTC. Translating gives CASSFVGRNNEQFF.

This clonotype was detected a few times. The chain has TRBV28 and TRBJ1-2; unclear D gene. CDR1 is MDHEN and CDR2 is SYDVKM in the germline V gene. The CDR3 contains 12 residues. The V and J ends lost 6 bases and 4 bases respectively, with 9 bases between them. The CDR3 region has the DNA TGTGCCAGCAGGGAGGCAGGCTATGGCTACACCTTC. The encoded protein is CASREAGYGYTF.